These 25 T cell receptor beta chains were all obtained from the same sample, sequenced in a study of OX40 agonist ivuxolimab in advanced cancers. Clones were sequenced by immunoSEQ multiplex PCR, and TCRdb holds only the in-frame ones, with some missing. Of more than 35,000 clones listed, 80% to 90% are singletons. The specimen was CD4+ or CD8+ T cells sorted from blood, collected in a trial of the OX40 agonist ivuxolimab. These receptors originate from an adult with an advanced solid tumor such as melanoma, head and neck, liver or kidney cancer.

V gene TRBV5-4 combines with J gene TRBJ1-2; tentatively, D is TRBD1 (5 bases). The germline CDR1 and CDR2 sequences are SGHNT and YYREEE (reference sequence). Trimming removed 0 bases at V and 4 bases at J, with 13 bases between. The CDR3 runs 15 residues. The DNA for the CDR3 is TGTGCCAGCAGCTTGGCCAGGATTCAGGGCTATGGCTACACCTTC. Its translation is CASSLARIQGYGYTF.

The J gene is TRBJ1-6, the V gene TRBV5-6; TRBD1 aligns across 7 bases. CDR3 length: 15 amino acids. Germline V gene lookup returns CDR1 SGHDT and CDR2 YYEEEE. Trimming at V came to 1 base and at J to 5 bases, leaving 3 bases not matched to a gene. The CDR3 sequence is CASSLFDRDNSPLHF. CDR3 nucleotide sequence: TGTGCCAGCAGCTTGTTTGACAGGGATAATTCACCCCTCCACTTT.

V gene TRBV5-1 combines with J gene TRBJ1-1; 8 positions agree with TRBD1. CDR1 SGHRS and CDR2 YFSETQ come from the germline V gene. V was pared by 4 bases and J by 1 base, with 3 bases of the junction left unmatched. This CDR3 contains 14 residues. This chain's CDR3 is CASSGGTGNTEAFF. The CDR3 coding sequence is TGCGCCAGCAGCGGTGGGACAGGGAACACTGAAGCTTTCTTT.

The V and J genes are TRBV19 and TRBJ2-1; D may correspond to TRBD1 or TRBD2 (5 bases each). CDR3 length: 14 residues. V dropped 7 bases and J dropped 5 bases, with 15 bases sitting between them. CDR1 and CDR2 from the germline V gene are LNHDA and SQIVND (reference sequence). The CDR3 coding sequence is TGTGCCAGTAACTCAGGGAGTAAGCACAATGAGCAGTTCTTC. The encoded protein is CASNSGSKHNEQFF.

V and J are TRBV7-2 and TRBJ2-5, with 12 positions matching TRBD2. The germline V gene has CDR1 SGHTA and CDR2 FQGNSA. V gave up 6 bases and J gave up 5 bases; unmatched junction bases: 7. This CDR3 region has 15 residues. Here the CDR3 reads CASSMTSGGGETQYF. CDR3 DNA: TGTGCCAGCAGTATGACTAGCGGGGGAGGGGAGACCCAGTACTTC.

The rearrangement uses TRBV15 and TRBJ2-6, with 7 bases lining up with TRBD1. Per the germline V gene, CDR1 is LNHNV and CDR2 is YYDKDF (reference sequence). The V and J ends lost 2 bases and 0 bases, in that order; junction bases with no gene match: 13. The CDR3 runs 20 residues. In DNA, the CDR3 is TGTGCCACCAGCAGACCCGGTTCCAGGGGGACCCCCTCTGGGGCCAACGTCCTGACTTTC. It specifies CATSRPGSRGTPSGANVLTF.

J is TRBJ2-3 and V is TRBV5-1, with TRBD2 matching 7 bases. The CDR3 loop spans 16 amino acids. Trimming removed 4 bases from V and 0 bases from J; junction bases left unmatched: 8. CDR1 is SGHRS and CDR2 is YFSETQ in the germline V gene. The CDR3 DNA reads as TGCGCCAGCAGCCGGGGGGACGGATCTAGCACAGATACGCAGTATTTT. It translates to CASSRGDGSSTDTQYF.

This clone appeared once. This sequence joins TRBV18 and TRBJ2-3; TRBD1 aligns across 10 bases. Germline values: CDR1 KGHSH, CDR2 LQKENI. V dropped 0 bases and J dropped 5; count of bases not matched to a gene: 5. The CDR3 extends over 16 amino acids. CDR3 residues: CASSPPGQGGIDTQYF. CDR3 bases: TGTGCCAGCTCACCACCTGGACAGGGGGGAATAGATACGCAGTATTTT.

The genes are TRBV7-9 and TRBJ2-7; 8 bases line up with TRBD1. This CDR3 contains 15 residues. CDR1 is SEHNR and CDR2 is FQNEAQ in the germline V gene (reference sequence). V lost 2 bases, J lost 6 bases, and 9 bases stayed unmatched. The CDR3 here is CASSLSRQGRGEQYF. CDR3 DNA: TGTGCCAGCAGCTTATCTCGACAGGGGCGAGGCGAGCAGTACTTC.

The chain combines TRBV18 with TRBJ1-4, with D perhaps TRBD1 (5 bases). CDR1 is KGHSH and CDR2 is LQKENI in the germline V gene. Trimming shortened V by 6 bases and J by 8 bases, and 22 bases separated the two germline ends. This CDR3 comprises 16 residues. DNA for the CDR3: TGTGCCAGCTCCCCTCAGACCAGGACCCAGGGAGAAAAACTGTTTTTT. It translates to CASSPQTRTQGEKLFF.

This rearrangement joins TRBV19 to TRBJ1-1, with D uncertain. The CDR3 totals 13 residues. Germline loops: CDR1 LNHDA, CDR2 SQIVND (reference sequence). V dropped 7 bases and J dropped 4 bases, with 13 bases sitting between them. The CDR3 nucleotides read TGTGCCAGTACCGTCCTGGGGAGCACTGAAGCTTTCTTT. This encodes CASTVLGSTEAFF. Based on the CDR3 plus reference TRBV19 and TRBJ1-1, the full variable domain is DGGITQSPKYLFRKEGQNVTLSCEQNLNHDAMYWYRQDPGQGLRLIYYSQIVNDFQKGDIAEGYSVSREKKESFPLTVTSAQKNPTAFYLCASTVLGSTEAFFGQGTRLTVV.

CDR3 bases: TGTGCCAGCAGCCTCGAGGGGACGGCGACCTACGAGCAGTACTTC. Translated: CASSLEGTATYEQYF. This sequence joins TRBV7-3 and TRBJ2-7; D tentatively reads TRBD1 or TRBD2 (5 bases each). Germline assignment: CDR1 SGHTA and CDR2 FQGTGA. Trimming stripped 5 bases from V and 2 bases from J, with 16 bases between. This CDR3 comprises 15 residues.

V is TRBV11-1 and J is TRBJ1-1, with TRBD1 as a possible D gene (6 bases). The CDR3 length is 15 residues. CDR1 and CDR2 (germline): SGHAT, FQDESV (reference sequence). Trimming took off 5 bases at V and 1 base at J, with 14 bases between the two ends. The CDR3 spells CASSPKGGGNTEAFF. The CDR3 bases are TGTGCCAGCAGCCCTAAAGGGGGGGGGAACACTGAAGCTTTCTTT.

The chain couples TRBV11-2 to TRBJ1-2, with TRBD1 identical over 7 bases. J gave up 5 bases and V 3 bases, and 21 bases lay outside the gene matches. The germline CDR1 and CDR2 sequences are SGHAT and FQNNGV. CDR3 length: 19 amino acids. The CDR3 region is CASSFGLRRTGHDSYGYTF. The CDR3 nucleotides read TGTGCCAGCAGCTTCGGTCTCCGCCGGACAGGCCACGACAGTTATGGCTACACCTTC.

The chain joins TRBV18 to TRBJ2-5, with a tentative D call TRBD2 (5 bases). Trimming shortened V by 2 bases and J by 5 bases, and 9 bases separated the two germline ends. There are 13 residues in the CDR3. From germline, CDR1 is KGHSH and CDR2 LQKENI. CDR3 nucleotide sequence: TGTGCCAGCTCACCAGTTCCGGGGGAGACCCAGTACTTC. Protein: CASSPVPGETQYF.

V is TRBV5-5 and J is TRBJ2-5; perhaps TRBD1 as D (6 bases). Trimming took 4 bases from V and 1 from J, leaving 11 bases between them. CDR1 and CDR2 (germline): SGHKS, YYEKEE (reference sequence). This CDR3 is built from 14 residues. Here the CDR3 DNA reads TGTGCCAGCAGCACGGGACAAATCCAAGAGACCCAGTACTTC. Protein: CASSTGQIQETQYF.

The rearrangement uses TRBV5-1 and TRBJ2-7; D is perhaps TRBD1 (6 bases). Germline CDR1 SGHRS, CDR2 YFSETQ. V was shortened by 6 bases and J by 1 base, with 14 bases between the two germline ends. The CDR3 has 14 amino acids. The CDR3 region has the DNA TGCGCCAGCAACCAACAGGGCTCTTCCTACGAGCAGTACTTC. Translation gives CASNQQGSSYEQYF.

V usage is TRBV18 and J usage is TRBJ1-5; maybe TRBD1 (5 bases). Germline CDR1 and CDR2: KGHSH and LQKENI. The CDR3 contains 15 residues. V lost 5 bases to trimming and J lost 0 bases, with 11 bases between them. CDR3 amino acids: CASSEGRSSNQPQHF. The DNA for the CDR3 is TGTGCCAGCTCAGAGGGACGGAGTAGCAATCAGCCCCAGCATTTT.

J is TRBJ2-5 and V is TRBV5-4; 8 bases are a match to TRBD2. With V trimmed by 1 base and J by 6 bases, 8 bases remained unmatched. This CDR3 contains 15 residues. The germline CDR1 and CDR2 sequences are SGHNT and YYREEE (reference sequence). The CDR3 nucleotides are TGTGCCAGCAGCTTGCGGGGGGGCCCGGGGAAGACCCAGTACTTC. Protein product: CASSLRGGPGKTQYF.

The DNA of the CDR3 is TGTGCCAGCAGCCCCCGGGGCAGGGGGAGCGCAGATACGCAGTATTTT. Protein: CASSPRGRGSADTQYF. This chain joins TRBV11-2 and TRBJ2-3; the match to TRBD1 covers 7 bases. CDR1 is SGHAT, CDR2 FQNNGV, per germline. After removal of 5 bases from V and 4 bases from J, the junction contained 12 bases not matched to a gene. The CDR3 has 16 amino acids.

This CDR3 is CSAGDTRRAFF. The CDR3, as DNA: TGCAGTGCCGGGGACACCCGAAGGGCTTTCTTT. V and J are TRBV20-1 and TRBJ1-1; tentative D call: TRBD1 (6 bases). Per germline, CDR1 DFQATT and CDR2 SNEGSKA (reference sequence). The CDR3 sequence is 11 residues long. Trimming pared 6 bases from V and 11 bases from J, leaving 16 bases between.

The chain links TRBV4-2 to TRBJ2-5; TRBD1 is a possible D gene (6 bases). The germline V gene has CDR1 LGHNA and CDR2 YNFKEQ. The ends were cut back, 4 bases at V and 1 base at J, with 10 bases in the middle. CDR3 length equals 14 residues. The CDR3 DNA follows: TGTGCCAGCAGCCGATCGACAGGCCAAGAGACCCAGTACTTC. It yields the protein CASSRSTGQETQYF.

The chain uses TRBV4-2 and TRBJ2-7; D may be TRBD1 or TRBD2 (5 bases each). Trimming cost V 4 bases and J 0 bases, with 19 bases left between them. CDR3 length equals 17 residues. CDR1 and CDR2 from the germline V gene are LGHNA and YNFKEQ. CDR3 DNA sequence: TGTGCCAGCAGCCGCACCCTCCGGGACGGGATCTCCTACGAGCAGTACTTC. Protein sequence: CASSRTLRDGISYEQYF.

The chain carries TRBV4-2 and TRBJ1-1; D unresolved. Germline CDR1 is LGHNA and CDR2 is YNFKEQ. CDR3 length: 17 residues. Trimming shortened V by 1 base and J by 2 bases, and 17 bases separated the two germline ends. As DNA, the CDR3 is TGTGCCAGCAGCCAAGTTATGGTATGGGAAACTAACACTGAAGCTTTCTTT. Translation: CASSQVMVWETNTEAFF.

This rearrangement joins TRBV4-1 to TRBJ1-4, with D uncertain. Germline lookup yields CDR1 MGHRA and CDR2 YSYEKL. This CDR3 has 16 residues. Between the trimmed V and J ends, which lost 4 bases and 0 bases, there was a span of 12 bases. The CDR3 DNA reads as TGCGCCAGCAGCCTAAACGGGCCTGCAACTAATGAAAAACTGTTTTTT. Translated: CASSLNGPATNEKLFF.